This is a list of T cell receptor beta chains from one sample in a study of shared clonotypes between healthy human individuals. Only in-frame clones appear in the TCRdb table, and some are missing; sequencing was by immunoSEQ multiplex PCR. The data show about 800,000 clones, about 97% seen once. Sequenced: naive CD8+ T cells sorted from blood. The receptors originated from a man aged 25 to 45 in good health. The CDR3 runs from the conserved cysteine through the conserved F or W. The D gene is left open where the match is weak. Part of the rows lack a size; the others show once, few, many or a class for expanded clones.

11	once	TRBV28	.	TRBJ2-2	CASSLLGELFF	TGTGCCAGCAGTTTATTAGGGGAGCTGTTTTTT
17	.	TRBV7-9	TRBD1	TRBJ1-2	CASSLGTLDRANYGYTF	TGTGCCAGCAGCTTAGGGACCCTCGACAGGGCCAACTATGGCTACACCTTC
18	once	TRBV19	TRBD1	TRBJ2-2	CASTPNGGTGLNTGELFF	TGTGCCAGTACACCCAATGGAGGGACAGGGTTGAACACCGGGGAGCTGTTTTTT
16	.	TRBV7-6	.	TRBJ2-7	CASSLGGPMSSYEQYF	TGTGCCAGCAGCTTAGGGGGGCCTATGAGCTCCTACGAGCAGTACTTC
17	.	TRBV5-8	.	TRBJ1-1	CASSLLTVLEVNTEAFF	TGTGCCAGCAGCTTGTTGACAGTTCTCGAAGTGAACACTGAAGCTTTCTTT
11	.	TRBV7-9	.	TRBJ1-2	CASGPPDGYTF	TGTGCCAGCGGGCCCCCCGATGGCTACACCTTC
11	.	TRBV10-3	TRBD1	TRBJ1-5	CAISDGTGVHF	TGTGCCATCAGTGACGGGACAGGGGTGCATTTT
18	.	TRBV27	TRBD1	TRBJ1-3	CASSPRDRGMISGNTIYF	TGTGCCAGCAGTCCTCGGGACAGGGGGATGATCTCTGGAAACACCATATATTTT
13	.	TRBV28	.	TRBJ1-1	CASSLPGRTEAFF	TGTGCCAGCAGTTTACCAGGGAGGACTGAAGCTTTCTTT
16	.	TRBV9	TRBD2	TRBJ2-7	CASSADSGRIPYEQYF	TGTGCCAGCAGCGCCGATAGCGGGAGAATCCCCTACGAGCAGTACTTC
17	.	TRBV4-3	.	TRBJ2-1	CASSQEVTGYPEDEQFF	TGCGCCAGCAGCCAGGAAGTAACAGGGTACCCCGAGGATGAGCAGTTCTTC
13	.	TRBV29-1	.	TRBJ1-1	CSVTTGRNTEAFF	TGCAGCGTCACCACGGGACGGAACACTGAAGCTTTCTTT
15	.	TRBV2	.	TRBJ2-1	CASRRDSSSYNEQFF	TGTGCCAGCAGGAGGGACTCAAGCTCCTACAATGAGCAGTTCTTC
11	.	TRBV29-1	TRBD2	TRBJ2-1	CSVTSGAEQFF	TGCAGCGTTACTAGCGGGGCCGAGCAGTTCTTC
15	.	TRBV15	TRBD2	TRBJ2-1	CATSRGSGTSYEQFF	TGTGCCACCAGCAGAGGTTCCGGGACTAGTTATGAGCAGTTCTTC
15	.	TRBV27	.	TRBJ2-7	CASSLMTGYLYEQYF	TGTGCCAGCAGCCTCATGACGGGGTACCTCTACGAGCAGTACTTC
15	.	TRBV28	.	TRBJ2-7	CASSYGPGPTYEQYF	TGTGCCAGCAGTTACGGGCCGGGGCCAACCTACGAGCAGTACTTC
17	.	TRBV9	TRBD2	TRBJ2-1	CASSPSAGLAGGDEQFF	TGTGCCAGCAGCCCCTCGGCCGGACTAGCGGGAGGCGATGAGCAGTTCTTC
14	.	TRBV28	.	TRBJ1-2	CASSFGQPIYGYTF	TGTGCCAGCAGTTTCGGACAGCCCATCTATGGCTACACCTTC
17	.	TRBV27	TRBD1	TRBJ1-5	CASSLSFNRGGNQPQHF	TGTGCCAGCAGTTTATCATTCAACAGGGGTGGCAATCAGCCCCAGCATTTT
13	.	TRBV4-1	.	TRBJ1-1	CASSQGPTTEAFF	TGCGCCAGCAGCCAAGGCCCAACGACTGAAGCTTTCTTT
14	.	TRBV28	.	TRBJ1-5	CASSPPWAGQPQHF	TGTGCCAGCAGTCCCCCCTGGGCGGGACAGCCCCAGCATTTT
14	.	TRBV29-1	.	TRBJ2-7	CSVRHSDGPYEQYF	TGCAGCGTGCGGCATAGTGACGGGCCCTACGAGCAGTACTTC
15	once	TRBV9	.	TRBJ1-2	CASSVEGGSNYGYTF	TGTGCCAGCAGCGTAGAAGGGGGATCTAACTATGGCTACACCTTC
18	.	TRBV21-1	.	TRBJ2-2	CASSNGLQADSNTGELFF	TGTGCCAGCAGCAACGGCCTCCAGGCCGATTCGAACACCGGGGAGCTGTTTTTT
12	.	TRBV29-1	.	TRBJ1-1	CSVVLLSTEAFF	TGCAGCGTTGTCCTTCTGTCTACTGAAGCTTTCTTT
16	.	TRBV4-3	.	TRBJ1-1	CASSQDPGAGFGEAFF	TGCGCCAGCAGCCAAGATCCAGGGGCGGGGTTTGGTGAAGCTTTCTTT
15	.	TRBV18	TRBD1	TRBJ2-3	CASSPRDRGTDTQYF	TGTGCCAGCTCACCACGGGACAGGGGCACAGATACGCAGTATTTT
16	.	TRBV14	TRBD1	TRBJ2-1	CASSPLPGQGVNEQFF	TGTGCCAGCAGCCCGCTCCCGGGACAGGGGGTCAATGAGCAGTTCTTC
16	.	TRBV10-3	TRBD2	TRBJ2-1	CAIRVAGGEDFNEQFF	TGTGCCATCAGAGTAGCGGGAGGAGAGGACTTCAATGAGCAGTTCTTC